These 27 T cell receptor beta chains share one sample of origin, sequenced in a study of PD-L1 blockade in urothelial cancer. Profiled with immunoSEQ multiplex PCR; TCRdb holds only in-frame clones, not every one. Found here are 40,000 to 60,000 clones, roughly four fifths of them singletons; the top ten hold roughly 3.3%. The time point is: pretreatment peripheral blood. The sample in question was PBMCs, obtained around atezolizumab (anti-PD-L1) treatment. These TCRs come from a man in his 70s with urothelial cancer.

The chain is built from TRBV28 and TRBJ2-3; TRBD2 might be the D (6 bases). With 8 bases removed from V and 0 bases from J, the gap between germline ends came to 12 bases. In germline, CDR1 is MDHEN, CDR2 SYDVKM. The CDR3 sequence is 14 residues long. CDR3 in amino acids: CASDVSGSTDTQYF. For the CDR3, the DNA is TGTGCCAGCGATGTCAGCGGGAGCACAGATACGCAGTATTTT.

By share, this clone ranks as medium-sized (0.01 to 0.1%). This chain links TRBV4-3 with TRBJ1-2; D unresolved. V was pared by 0 bases and J by 2 bases, with 13 bases between. CDR1 and CDR2 (germline): LGHNA, YSLEER. This CDR3 comprises 16 residues. The CDR3 nucleotides are TGCGCCAGCAGCCAAGAGGGTGAGGGAGGAAACTATGGCTACACCTTC. Protein product: CASSQEGEGGNYGYTF.

J is TRBJ2-3 and V is TRBV5-1, with D tentatively TRBD2 (5 bases). This CDR3 spans 15 amino acids. The V gene lost 3 bases and the J gene lost 5 bases, with 16 bases spanning the gap. Germline CDR1 SGHRS, CDR2 YFSETQ. The CDR3 nucleotides are TGCGCCAGCAGCTCCAACTTAGCCCGGGGAGATACGCAGTATTTT. Residues: CASSSNLARGDTQYF.

This chain uses TRBV5-6 with TRBJ1-3; 8 positions agree with TRBD1. V shed 4 bases and J 0 bases; nucleotides not matched to a gene: 15. Germline assignment: CDR1 SGHDT and CDR2 YYEEEE. The CDR3 sequence is 19 residues long. CDR3 residues: CASSVRRTGQYRSGNTIYF. The CDR3 DNA reads as TGTGCCAGCAGCGTTCGCCGGACAGGGCAATACCGCTCTGGAAACACCATATATTTT.

This chain connects TRBV5-1 to TRBJ2-1; a possible D gene is TRBD2 (6 bases). This CDR3 has 15 residues. Germline loops: CDR1 SGHRS, CDR2 YFSETQ. Trimming shortened V by 4 bases and J by 0 bases, and 11 bases separated the two germline ends. DNA of the CDR3: TGCGCCAGCAGCGCTATCGGGAGCTCCTACAATGAGCAGTTCTTC. It translates to CASSAIGSSYNEQFF.

Written as DNA, the CDR3 is TGTGCCAGCAGCAGACAGGGGGCTAACTACAATGAGCAGTTCTTC. Protein sequence: CASSRQGANYNEQFF. The chain joins TRBV5-5 to TRBJ2-1; the match to TRBD1 covers 10 bases. Germline trimming cut 4 bases from V and 3 bases from J; bases unmatched to any gene: 4. CDR3 size: 15 residues. The V gene's germline CDR1 is SGHKS and CDR2 YYEKEE (reference sequence).

The rearrangement uses TRBV2 and TRBJ1-1; D is undetermined. There are 14 residues in the CDR3. Looked up from germline, CDR1 is SNHLY and CDR2 is FYNNEI. V lost 5 bases and J 0 bases, leaving 10 bases between the germline ends. CDR3 bases: TGTGCCAGCAGTAACCGAGCAATGAACACTGAAGCTTTCTTT. Translation gives CASSNRAMNTEAFF. Supplemented by reference TRBV2 and TRBJ1-1, the full variable domain reads EPEVTQTPSHQVTQMGQEVILRCVPISNHLYFYWYRQILGQKVEFLVSFYNNEISEKSEIFDDQFSVERPDGSNFTLKIRSTKLEDSAMYFCASSNRAMNTEAFFGQGTRLTVV.

This chain uses TRBV19 with TRBJ1-2; no clear D. This CDR3 has 15 amino acids. V lost 5 bases, J lost 0 bases, and 13 bases lay in between. Germline CDR1 is LNHDA and CDR2 is SQIVND (reference sequence). In DNA, the CDR3 is TGTGCCAGTAGTTTCCGAGGAGGGACTAACTATGGCTACACCTTC. Translated: CASSFRGGTNYGYTF.

In its sample, this clone was seen once. The chain is built from TRBV9 and TRBJ1-5, with 9 positions matching TRBD1. Germline V gene lookup returns CDR1 SGDLS and CDR2 YYNGEE. V dropped 3 bases and J dropped 6; count of bases not matched to a gene: 13. The CDR3 length is 17 residues. This chain's CDR3 is CASSAGTGGIGPQPQHF. CDR3 in DNA: TGTGCCAGCAGCGCCGGTACAGGGGGCATAGGTCCTCAGCCCCAGCATTTT.

This chain connects TRBV20-1 to TRBJ2-5, with D perhaps matching TRBD2 (6 bases). Deletions cut 6 bases from V and 5 bases from J, with 10 bases between. Germline lookup yields CDR1 DFQATT and CDR2 SNEGSKA (reference sequence). CDR3 length: 11 amino acids. The CDR3 sequence is CSAQGGETQYF. DNA for the CDR3: TGCAGTGCGCAAGGAGGGGAGACCCAGTACTTC.

The chain couples TRBV30 to TRBJ1-2, with D tentatively TRBD1 (6 bases). V gave up 5 bases and J gave up 2 bases, with 12 bases separating them. Germline CDR1 GTSNPN, CDR2 SVGIG (reference sequence). The CDR3 length is 13 residues. The CDR3 DNA reads as TGTGCCTGGGGAACACAGGGCAACTATGGCTACACCTTC. This codes for CAWGTQGNYGYTF.

V and J are TRBV28 and TRBJ2-7, with 7 bases fitting TRBD1. V lost 10 bases and J lost 2; bases outside the gene matches: 8. The CDR3 has 13 residues. Germline CDR1 is MDHEN and CDR2 is SYDVKM. CDR3 amino acids: CAITSGTAYEQYF. CDR3 DNA: TGTGCCATCACGTCGGGGACAGCCTACGAGCAGTACTTC.

This clone was picked up one time. This sequence joins TRBV11-3 and TRBJ2-1; 7 bases line up with TRBD2. Germline V gives CDR1 SGHNT, CDR2 YENEEA. The CDR3 consists of 17 residues. The V gene end was trimmed by 5 bases and the J gene end by 8 bases; junction bases not matched to a gene: 18. This CDR3 reads CASSDPSSSGRADEQFF. CDR3 bases: TGTGCCAGCAGCGATCCGTCTTCTTCGGGGAGGGCGGATGAGCAGTTCTTC.

The chain is built from TRBV5-1 and TRBJ2-1; 7 bases line up with TRBD2. The CDR3 has 14 amino acids. In germline, CDR1 is SGHRS, CDR2 YFSETQ. The trim removed 3 bases at V and 2 bases at J, leaving 2 bases unmatched. The CDR3 bases are TGCGCCAGCAGCTCTAGCGGTGCCTACAATGAGCAGTTCTTC. Its protein product is CASSSSGAYNEQFF. The full variable domain, completed using reference TRBV5-1 and TRBJ2-1, is KAGVTQTPRYLIKTRGQQVTLSCSPISGHRSVSWYQQTPGQGLQFLFEYFSETQRNKGNFPGRFSGRQFSNSRSEMNVSTLELGDSALYLCASSSSGAYNEQFFGPGTRLTVL.

Only a few counts were recorded for this clone. CDR3 bases: TGTGCCAGCAGCTCCGGGACAGGGCGGGGGAGAGCTTTCTTT. This codes for CASSSGTGRGRAFF. The chain links TRBV5-6 to TRBJ1-1; TRBD1 aligns across 9 bases. The CDR3 contains 14 residues. J gave up 10 bases and V 3 bases, and 10 bases lay outside the gene matches. Germline V CDR1 and CDR2: SGHDT, YYEEEE.

This clone was counted once. The chain is built from TRBV7-6 and TRBJ2-1; the match to TRBD2 covers 12 bases. Germline CDR1 is SGHVS and CDR2 is FNYEAQ. The CDR3 spans 19 residues. The ends lost 5 bases at V and 0 bases at J; junction bases unmatched: 11. Written as DNA, the CDR3 is TGTGCCAGCAGCCCCGGACTAGCGGGAACTGGTGGCTCCTACAATGAGCAGTTCTTC. Translation: CASSPGLAGTGGSYNEQFF.

The chain combines TRBV7-7 with TRBJ2-5; no clear D. The CDR3 extends over 12 amino acids. CDR1 is SSHAT, CDR2 FNYEAQ, per germline (reference sequence). The germline V and J ends were trimmed by 1 base and 4 bases, with 4 bases remaining between them. Here the CDR3 reads CASSLDRETQYF. The CDR3, as DNA: TGTGCCAGCAGCTTAGATAGAGAGACCCAGTACTTC.

The chain recombines TRBV5-1 with TRBJ2-5; 9 bases match TRBD1. The length of the CDR3 is 14 residues. Trimming took 5 bases from V and 4 from J; bases not matched to a gene: 6. CDR1 SGHRS and CDR2 YFSETQ come from the germline V gene. The CDR3 is CASSFTGGRETQYF. The CDR3 DNA reads as TGCGCCAGCAGTTTTACAGGGGGCCGAGAGACCCAGTACTTC.

The chain has TRBV4-1 and TRBJ1-1; D unresolved. Germline lookup yields CDR1 MGHRA and CDR2 YSYEKL. The ends were cut back, 0 bases at V and 4 bases at J, with 12 bases in the middle. CDR3 length: 15 amino acids. CDR3 bases: TGCGCCAGCAGCCAAGATGGTCTGAGGGTCACTGAAGCTTTCTTT. This codes for CASSQDGLRVTEAFF.

The chain has TRBV5-1 and TRBJ1-1; D unresolved. Deletions cut 0 bases from V and 8 bases from J, with 5 bases between. Per the germline V gene, CDR1 is SGHRS and CDR2 is YFSETQ. This CDR3 region has 11 residues. This chain's CDR3 is CASSLGREAFF. The CDR3 coding sequence is TGCGCCAGCAGCTTGGGGAGAGAAGCTTTCTTT.

This clone was seen just once. CDR3 region: CASSPGQGGTGELFF. DNA for the CDR3: TGCGCCAGCAGCCCGGGACAGGGGGGAACCGGGGAGCTGTTTTTT. This chain uses TRBV5-1 with TRBJ2-2; 11 bases are a match to TRBD1. V dropped 4 bases and J dropped 5; count of bases not matched to a gene: 4. The CDR3 spans 15 residues. The germline V gene encodes CDR1 SGHRS and CDR2 YFSETQ.

The chain employs TRBV6-4 and TRBJ2-3; D gene ambiguous. Trimming took 3 bases from V and 4 from J, leaving 8 bases between them. CDR1 is MRHNA and CDR2 is SNTAGT in the germline V gene. This CDR3 is 13 amino acids long. CDR3 bases: TGTGCCAGCAGTGAGTCCCTTCCAGATACGCAGTATTTT. Its protein product is CASSESLPDTQYF.

The chain has TRBV10-3 and TRBJ2-2, with 7 bases lining up with TRBD1. The CDR3 is 15 amino acids. V lost 4 bases, J lost 5 bases, and 7 bases stayed unmatched. Germline CDR1 is ENHRY and CDR2 is SYGVKD. CDR3 sequence (DNA): TGTGCCATCAGTGTTGGGGACAGTCGGACCGGGGAGCTGTTTTTT. As protein: CAISVGDSRTGELFF.

Only a few counts were recorded for this clone. The chain couples TRBV29-1 to TRBJ2-3; the D gene is possibly TRBD2 (5 bases). Trimming cost V 4 bases and J 2 bases, with 16 bases left between them. Germline V gene data show CDR1 as SQVTM and CDR2 as ANQGSEA. This CDR3 contains 15 residues. The CDR3 bases are TGCAGCGTTGCGTGGCTAGCTGGAGACACAGATACGCAGTATTTT. Amino acids: CSVAWLAGDTDTQYF.

This clone was picked up one time. The chain has TRBV2 and TRBJ1-2; TRBD1 matches 10 bases. The V segment lost 6 bases and the J segment 6 bases; nucleotides outside the gene matches: 7. Germline CDR1 is SNHLY and CDR2 is FYNNEI. The CDR3 sequence is 14 residues long. CDR3 in amino acids: CASRGDRGPNGYTF. The CDR3 DNA reads as TGTGCCAGCAGGGGGGACAGGGGCCCCAATGGCTACACCTTC.

The CDR3 sequence: CASSERLAGGADTQYF. In DNA form, the CDR3 reads TGTGCCAGCAGCGAACGACTAGCGGGAGGGGCAGATACGCAGTATTTT. This chain connects TRBV5-6 to TRBJ2-3; TRBD2 matches at 14 bases. CDR1 and CDR2 from the germline V gene are SGHDT and YYEEEE. CDR3 length equals 16 residues. Trimming cost V 4 bases and J 4 bases; bases outside gene matches: 5.

The chain uses TRBV11-2 and TRBJ2-7, with D perhaps TRBD1 (5 bases). Germline V gene data show CDR1 as SGHAT and CDR2 as FQNNGV. The CDR3 has 15 amino acids. Trimming shortened V by 2 bases and J by 1 base, and 12 bases separated the two germline ends. This CDR3 is CASSLSVQASYEQYF. The CDR3, as DNA: TGTGCCAGCAGCTTATCAGTACAGGCTTCCTACGAGCAGTACTTC.